The TCR beta chain under discussion was sequenced for a study of CD8+CD57+ T cells in acquired aplastic anemia. Study context: Sorted CD4+ and CD8+ cells yielded DNA averaging approximately 3 ug. Study observations and caveats: Patients versus controls showed no significant CD8+ Simpson's diversity difference.

All patients picked for sequencing had shown, by flow cytometry, an expansion of CD8+CD57+ cells. With no exception, the patients had severe acquired aplastic anemia. The study sampled blood from patients who had received no therapy. CDR1 is DFQATT and CDR2 is SNEGSKA in the germline V gene (reference sequence). This CDR3 spans 17 amino acids. Trimming shortened V by 3 bases and J by 0 bases, and 20 bases separated the two germline ends. The use of genomic DNA as template underpinned the TCR beta VDJ and CDR3 profiling. Each CDR3 protein gets one entry after TCRdb re-called the reads with MiXCR. The table lists 150,000 to 180,000 distinct CDR3 sequences, over 50% of them singletons. In regard to this clonotype: Its antigen is undetermined.

The V gene is TRBV20-1, the J gene TRBJ1-1; no reliable D call. The sample comprised sorted CD4+, CD8+, or CD8+CD57+ T cells (not recorded which) from PBMCs. This receptor was obtained from a human donor with aplastic anemia. CDR3 residues: CSASGLVIGRMNTEAFF. DNA for the CDR3: TGCAGTGCTAGTGGGTTAGTTATCGGACGGATGAACACTGAAGCTTTCTTT.